This record concerns one TCR beta chain sequence. Antigen specificity is unknown. Assay: immunoSEQ multiplex PCR; the TCRdb copy retains only in-frame clones and omits some. The sample includes 70,000 or so clones, roughly 90% of them seen just once. The data originate from a study of OX40 agonist ivuxolimab in advanced cancers. Autoimmune disease history or systemic immunosuppression meant exclusion. Blood specimens came from baseline, cycle 4 day 1, and cycle 7 day 1. Overall study findings and caveats: There was clonal expansion of CD4+ and CD8+ blood T cells by week 6 at 0.1 to 3.0 mg/kg.

This CDR3 comprises 14 residues. Germline V gene data show CDR1 as MNHEY and CDR2 as SVGAGI. Trimming pared 3 bases from V and 3 bases from J, leaving 11 bases between. The chain is built from TRBV6-5 and TRBJ1-1; D gene unclear. The sequencing used CD4+ or CD8+ T cells sorted from blood, collected in a trial of the OX40 agonist ivuxolimab. This TCR was sampled from an adult with an advanced solid tumor such as melanoma, head and neck, liver or kidney cancer. CDR3 protein: CASSYNIWDTEAFF. CDR3 DNA sequence: TGTGCCAGCAGTTATAACATTTGGGACACTGAAGCTTTCTTT.